This passage covers 21 T cell receptor beta chains from one sample sequenced in a study of blood T cell repertoires in COVID-19. Libraries were prepared by immunoSEQ multiplex PCR; TCRdb keeps only in-frame clonotypes and omits some of them. Here the sample spans a few hundred thousand clones, 70% to 90% being singletons. Sequencing used PBMCs or T cells enriched from blood (not recorded which). These receptors all stem from a woman in her thirties who had recovered from COVID-19.

This clone was recorded once. V and J are TRBV28 and TRBJ2-5; TRBD2 aligns across 10 bases. Germline trimming cut 5 bases from V and 5 bases from J; bases unmatched to any gene: 11. The CDR3 is made up of 16 amino acids. Germline V CDR1 and CDR2: MDHEN, SYDVKM. The DNA for the CDR3 is TGTGCCAGCAGTCTCCCCCAGCGGGAGGGCCTGGAGACCCAGTACTTC. Its protein is CASSLPQREGLETQYF.

The V call is TRBV28, the J call TRBJ1-1, with a weak D call TRBD1 (5 bases). This CDR3 is 14 amino acids long. The V end lost 5 bases, the J end lost 5 bases, and 15 bases lay between the germline ends. CDR1 and CDR2 from the germline V gene are MDHEN and SYDVKM. CDR3: CASSPLGGGTEAFF. The DNA of the CDR3 is TGTGCCAGCAGTCCTCTCGGGGGGGGGACTGAAGCTTTCTTT.

CDR3 protein: CASRGNTEAFF. CDR3 nucleotides: TGTGCCAGCCGAGGAAACACTGAAGCTTTCTTT. The V gene is TRBV12-3 or TRBV12-4, the J gene TRBJ1-1, with unresolved D. The length of the CDR3 is 11 residues. V gave up 8 bases and J gave up 2 bases, with 6 bases separating them.

The CDR3 loop reads CATRWGGLGGEQYF. CDR3 sequence (DNA): TGTGCTACAAGATGGGGGGGTTTAGGCGGCGAGCAGTACTTC. V gene TRBV19 combines with J gene TRBJ2-7, with TRBD2 identical over 7 bases. Germline V gene data show CDR1 as LNHDA and CDR2 as SQIVND (reference sequence). This CDR3 has 14 residues.

This chain joins TRBV5-8 and TRBJ2-5; possible D gene TRBD2, 5 bases. The V and J ends lost 0 bases and 7 bases respectively, with 13 bases between them. This CDR3 is 14 amino acids long. Germline CDR1 reads SGHTS; CDR2 reads YDEGEE. The CDR3 here is CASSLVQPGGTQYF. The CDR3 nucleotides read TGTGCCAGCAGCTTGGTACAACCTGGAGGGACCCAGTACTTC.

This chain uses TRBV21-1 with TRBJ2-1; the table assigns TRBD1, which was not confirmed against the DNA. TRBV21-1 is noted as a pseudogene. CDR3 length equals 14 residues. Written as DNA, the CDR3 is TGTGCCAGCAAAACAGGGTTAACCTACAATGAGCAGTTCTTC. As protein: CASKTGLTYNEQFF.

The J gene is TRBJ1-1, the V gene TRBV28; no firm D call. This CDR3 has 11 amino acids. V gave up 7 bases and J gave up 11 bases, with 14 bases separating them. Germline V gene data show CDR1 as MDHEN and CDR2 as SYDVKM. The CDR3 coding sequence is TGTGCCAGCACCTCTCTCGTTCAGGCTTTCTTT. It translates to CASTSLVQAFF.

The V gene is TRBV19, the J gene TRBJ2-5; the match to TRBD1 covers 8 bases. The CDR3 is made up of 14 amino acids. Germline V gene sequence: CDR1 LNHDA, CDR2 SQIVND (reference sequence). The ends lost 4 bases at V and 3 bases at J; junction bases unmatched: 4. The CDR3 bases are TGTGCCAGTAGTACCCGGACAGGGAAAGAGACCCAGTACTTC. Translation gives CASSTRTGKETQYF. The entire variable domain, with the rest obtained from reference TRBV19 and TRBJ2-5, is as follows: DGGITQSPKYLFRKEGQNVTLSCEQNLNHDAMYWYRQDPGQGLRLIYYSQIVNDFQKGDIAEGYSVSREKKESFPLTVTSAQKNPTAFYLCASSTRTGKETQYFGPGTRLLVL.

This clone has just one count. This chain joins TRBV6-6 and TRBJ2-1; 8 bases are a match to TRBD2. Germline V gene sequence: CDR1 MNHNY, CDR2 SVGAGI (reference sequence). This CDR3 contains 16 residues. V dropped 4 bases and J dropped 6; count of bases not matched to a gene: 11. CDR3 nucleotide sequence: TGTGCCAGCAGTTTCGGCCTCGGGAGGGCCAGCAATGAGCAGTTCTTC. Its protein is CASSFGLGRASNEQFF.

DNA of the CDR3: TGTGCCAGCAGCCAAAGCGGGTCTCCGAGGGGCTACACCTTC. Its protein product is CASSQSGSPRGYTF. The chain recombines TRBV14 with TRBJ1-2; D not resolved. CDR1 is SGHDN and CDR2 is FVKESK in the germline V gene. The V end lost 2 bases, the J end lost 8 bases, and 15 bases lay between the germline ends. CDR3 length: 14 amino acids.

Concerning this clone itself: In the same sample, other DNA sequences code for this CDR3. This chain connects TRBV5-1 to TRBJ1-1, with D hard to call. Deletions cut 8 bases from V and 1 base from J, with 12 bases between. CDR3 size: 13 residues. From germline, CDR1 is SGHRS and CDR2 YFSETQ. Here the CDR3 reads CASSPGGNTEAFF. For the CDR3, the DNA is TGCGCCAGTAGCCCGGGTGGGAACACTGAAGCTTTCTTT.

In its sample, this clone was seen once. The rearrangement links TRBV9 to TRBJ1-1; tentative D call: TRBD1 (6 bases). Germline-derived CDR1 and CDR2 are SGDLS and YYNGEE. Trimming shortened V by 4 bases and J by 0 bases, and 25 bases separated the two germline ends. The length of the CDR3 is 19 residues. CDR3 region: CASSPKREGGSPMNTEAFF. In DNA form, the CDR3 reads TGTGCCAGCAGCCCAAAAAGGGAGGGGGGGAGCCCCATGAACACTGAAGCTTTCTTT.

The rearrangement links TRBV6-5 to TRBJ1-2; D is perhaps TRBD1 (6 bases). Germline loops: CDR1 MNHEY, CDR2 SVGAGI. With 6 bases removed from V and 0 bases from J, the gap between germline ends came to 14 bases. The CDR3 is made up of 15 amino acids. CDR3 sequence reads: CASRQQGEANYGYTF. The CDR3 region has the DNA TGTGCCAGCAGGCAACAGGGCGAAGCTAACTATGGCTACACCTTC.

The chain is built from TRBV19 and TRBJ1-5; D is perhaps TRBD1 (6 bases). CDR1 is LNHDA, CDR2 SQIVND, per germline (reference sequence). The germline V and J ends were trimmed by 6 bases and 5 bases, with 17 bases remaining between them. The CDR3 contains 15 residues. CDR3 sequence: CASSFERGSDQPQHF. In DNA form, the CDR3 reads TGTGCCAGTAGCTTCGAGAGGGGGTCCGATCAGCCCCAGCATTTT. The full variable domain, completed using reference TRBV19 and TRBJ1-5, is DGGITQSPKYLFRKEGQNVTLSCEQNLNHDAMYWYRQDPGQGLRLIYYSQIVNDFQKGDIAEGYSVSREKKESFPLTVTSAQKNPTAFYLCASSFERGSDQPQHFGDGTRLSIL.

Only a few counts were recorded for this clone. The chain combines TRBV29-1 with TRBJ1-1; 7 bases agree with TRBD1. Germline V CDR1 and CDR2: SQVTM, ANQGSEA. V was clipped by 7 bases and J by 4 bases; unmatched bases: 12. The CDR3 covers 14 residues. CDR3 loop: CSAPQGPSSTEAFF. The CDR3 DNA reads TGCAGCGCCCCACAGGGGCCGTCGAGCACTGAAGCTTTCTTT. Looking up the rest from reference TRBV29-1 and TRBJ1-1 gives the full variable domain: SAVISQKPSRDICQRGTSLTIQCQVDSQVTMMFWYRQQPGQSLTLIATANQGSEATYESGFVIDKFPISRPNLTFSTLTVSNMSPEDSSIYLCSAPQGPSSTEAFFGQGTRLTVV.

The rearrangement joins TRBV5-1 to TRBJ2-3; perhaps TRBD2 as D (6 bases). Germline V gene lookup returns CDR1 SGHRS and CDR2 YFSETQ. The CDR3 loop spans 16 amino acids. V shed 4 bases and J shed 0 bases, with 15 bases lying between them. CDR3 coding DNA: TGCGCCAGCAGCCCTTCCCTAGCGTCTAGCACAGATACGCAGTATTTT. Its protein product is CASSPSLASSTDTQYF. Variable domain in full (rest from reference TRBV5-1 and TRBJ2-3): KAGVTQTPRYLIKTRGQQVTLSCSPISGHRSVSWYQQTPGQGLQFLFEYFSETQRNKGNFPGRFSGRQFSNSRSEMNVSTLELGDSALYLCASSPSLASSTDTQYFGPGTRLTVL.

The chain recombines TRBV19 with TRBJ2-7; a weak D match, TRBD1 (6 bases). The germline CDR1 and CDR2 sequences are LNHDA and SQIVND (reference sequence). V dropped 3 bases and J dropped 2 bases, with 11 bases sitting between them. The CDR3 loop spans 14 amino acids. CDR3 coding DNA: TGTGCCAGTAGTATCTCTACAGGGACCTACGAGCAGTACTTC. Translating gives CASSISTGTYEQYF.

The CDR3 region has the DNA TGCGCCAGCAGCTTATTCGTCGGCAGGGAATTGAACACCGGGGAGCTGTTTTTT. It yields the protein CASSLFVGRELNTGELFF. The rearrangement links TRBV5-1 to TRBJ2-2; D is perhaps TRBD1 (5 bases). Germline CDR1 and CDR2: SGHRS and YFSETQ. Trimming removed 2 bases at V and 1 base at J, with 18 bases between. The CDR3 covers 18 residues.

The chain employs TRBV18 and TRBJ1-5; a weak D match, TRBD1 (6 bases). V was clipped by 4 bases and J by 6 bases, with 16 bases between them. The CDR3 is made up of 15 amino acids. Germline CDR1 reads KGHSH; CDR2 reads LQKENI. This chain's CDR3 is CASSLRDMPGQPQHF. DNA for the CDR3: TGTGCCAGCTCACTCAGGGACATGCCCGGTCAGCCCCAGCATTTT.

J is TRBJ2-7 and V is TRBV6-5; possible D gene TRBD1, 6 bases. Between the trimmed V and J ends, which lost 6 bases and 7 bases, there was a span of 13 bases. This CDR3 contains 12 residues. Germline-derived CDR1 and CDR2 are MNHEY and SVGAGI. The CDR3 sequence is CASSTRTEEQYF. The CDR3 region has the DNA TGTGCCAGCAGCACTAGGACAGAAGAGCAGTACTTC.

The V gene is TRBV28, the J gene TRBJ1-1, with D perhaps matching TRBD1 (5 bases). Deletions cut 6 bases from V and 8 bases from J, with 13 bases between. Germline V gene sequence: CDR1 MDHEN, CDR2 SYDVKM. The CDR3 covers 12 residues. CDR3 DNA sequence: TGTGCCAGCAGCCAGGGTGACTGGGAAGCTTTCTTT. This sequence encodes CASSQGDWEAFF.